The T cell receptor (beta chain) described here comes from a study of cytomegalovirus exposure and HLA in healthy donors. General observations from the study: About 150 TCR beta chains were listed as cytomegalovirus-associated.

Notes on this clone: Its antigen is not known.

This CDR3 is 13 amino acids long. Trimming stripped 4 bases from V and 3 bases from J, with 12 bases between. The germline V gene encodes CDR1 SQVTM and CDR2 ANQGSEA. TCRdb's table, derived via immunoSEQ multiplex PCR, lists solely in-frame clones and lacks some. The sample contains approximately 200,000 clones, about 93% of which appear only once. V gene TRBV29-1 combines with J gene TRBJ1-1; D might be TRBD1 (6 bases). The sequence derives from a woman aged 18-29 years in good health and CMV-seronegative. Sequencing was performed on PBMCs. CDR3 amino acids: CSVGTGFDTEAFF. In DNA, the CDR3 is TGCAGCGTTGGAACAGGGTTTGACACTGAAGCTTTCTTT.